The following is a T cell receptor (beta chain) sequence with its context. This entry belongs to a study of technical replicates of blood from several donors. This CDR3 has 14 amino acids. Germline V gene data show CDR1 as SGHRS and CDR2 as YFSETQ. Trimming at V came to 4 bases and at J to 5 bases, leaving 5 bases not matched to a gene. Sequencing used immunoSEQ multiplex PCR; TCRdb keeps in-frame clones, though not all of them. The sample has about 54,000 clones; approximately 94% are singletons. The source of this sequence is a human donor in good health. The sequencing sample was made of T cells isolated from PBMCs. The genes are TRBV5-1 and TRBJ2-1, with 8 positions matching TRBD1. CDR3 DNA: TGCGCCAGCAGCCGACAGGGGATGCACAATGAGCAGTTCTTC. Translated, it gives CASSRQGMHNEQFF.